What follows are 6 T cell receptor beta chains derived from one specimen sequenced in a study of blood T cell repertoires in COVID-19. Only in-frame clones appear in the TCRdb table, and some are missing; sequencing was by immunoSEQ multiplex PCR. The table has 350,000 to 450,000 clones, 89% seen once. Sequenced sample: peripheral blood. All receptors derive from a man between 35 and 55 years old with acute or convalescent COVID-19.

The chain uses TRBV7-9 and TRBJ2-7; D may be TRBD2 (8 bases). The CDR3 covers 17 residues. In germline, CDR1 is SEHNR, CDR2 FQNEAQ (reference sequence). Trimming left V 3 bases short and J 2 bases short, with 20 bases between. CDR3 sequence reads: CASSFRGGNRGPYEQYF. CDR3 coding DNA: TGTGCCAGCAGCTTCCGGGGGGGAAACAGGGGACCCTACGAGCAGTACTTC. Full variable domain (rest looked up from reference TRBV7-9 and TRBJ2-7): DTGVSQNPRHKITKRGQNVTFRCDPISEHNRLYWYRQTLGQGPEFLTYFQNEAQLEKSRLLSDRFSAERPKGSFSTLEIQRTEQGDSAMYLCASSFRGGNRGPYEQYFGPGTRLTVT.

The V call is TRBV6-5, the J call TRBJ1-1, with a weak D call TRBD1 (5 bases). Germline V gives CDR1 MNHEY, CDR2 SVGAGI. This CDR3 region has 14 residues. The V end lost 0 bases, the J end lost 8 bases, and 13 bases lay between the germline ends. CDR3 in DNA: TGTGCCAGCAGTTACTCTGGCGTCGGACAAGAAGCTTTCTTT. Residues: CASSYSGVGQEAFF.

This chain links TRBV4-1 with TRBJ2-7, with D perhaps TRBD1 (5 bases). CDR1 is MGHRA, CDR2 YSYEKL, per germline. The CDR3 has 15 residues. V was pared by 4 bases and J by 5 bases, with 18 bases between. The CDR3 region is CASSPDAGSNHEQYF. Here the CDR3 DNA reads TGCGCCAGCAGCCCTGATGCAGGGTCGAACCACGAGCAGTACTTC.

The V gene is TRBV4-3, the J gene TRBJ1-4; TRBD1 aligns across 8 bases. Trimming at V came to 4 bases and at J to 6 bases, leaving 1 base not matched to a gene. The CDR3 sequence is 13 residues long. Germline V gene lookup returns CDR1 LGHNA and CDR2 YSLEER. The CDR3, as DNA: TGCGCCAGCAGCCTACAGGGGGATGAAAAACTGTTTTTT. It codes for CASSLQGDEKLFF.

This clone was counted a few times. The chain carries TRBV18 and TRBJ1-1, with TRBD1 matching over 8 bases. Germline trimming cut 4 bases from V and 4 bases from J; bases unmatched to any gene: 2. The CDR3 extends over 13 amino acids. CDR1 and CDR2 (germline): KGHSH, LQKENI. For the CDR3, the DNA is TGTGCCAGCTCACAAGGACAGGGCACTGAAGCTTTCTTT. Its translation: CASSQGQGTEAFF.

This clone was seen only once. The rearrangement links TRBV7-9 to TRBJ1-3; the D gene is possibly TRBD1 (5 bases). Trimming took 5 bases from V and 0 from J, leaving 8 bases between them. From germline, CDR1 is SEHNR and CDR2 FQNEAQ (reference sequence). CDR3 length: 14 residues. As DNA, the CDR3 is TGTGCCAGCAGCCGGACATTCTCTGGAAACACCATATATTTT. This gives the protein CASSRTFSGNTIYF.